Below, 22 T cell receptor beta chains from the same sample are listed, as sequenced in a study of shared clonotypes between healthy human individuals. Terminally differentiated effector memory CD45RA+ cells were excluded by CCR7 positive selection of CD45RO-negative cells. TCRdb's table, derived via immunoSEQ multiplex PCR, lists solely in-frame clones and lacks some. This table holds approximately 2,200,000 clones, about 93% found once. Specimen: naive CD8+ T cells from PBMCs. The origin of the receptors is a young man in good health. Some clones in this sample may be carry-over from other donors' samples.

The chain links TRBV27 to TRBJ2-5; D remains unclear. Trimming removed 4 bases from V and 7 bases from J, with 4 bases in between. CDR3 size: 10 residues. The germline V gene encodes CDR1 MNHEY and CDR2 SMNVEV (reference sequence). The CDR3 DNA follows: TGTGCCAGCAGTTGGGGGACCCAGTACTTC. Translating it yields CASSWGTQYF.

The chain uses TRBV11-2 and TRBJ1-1, with 9 bases lining up with TRBD1. The CDR3 extends over 15 amino acids. The J segment lost 4 bases and the V segment lost 4 bases, leaving 7 bases of the junction unmatched. Germline V gives CDR1 SGHAT, CDR2 FQNNGV. The CDR3: CASSSWDRVFTEAFF. The CDR3, as DNA: TGTGCCAGCAGCTCCTGGGACAGGGTATTCACTGAAGCTTTCTTT.

The chain combines TRBV9 with TRBJ1-2; 10 bases match TRBD1. The CDR3 is 15 residues long. Per the germline V gene, CDR1 is SGDLS and CDR2 is YYNGEE. Trimming cost V 4 bases and J 2 bases; bases outside gene matches: 5. CDR3 sequence: CASSPGQGGNYGYTF. The CDR3 region has the DNA TGTGCCAGCAGCCCTGGACAGGGGGGCAACTATGGCTACACCTTC.

V is TRBV27 and J is TRBJ2-7; D gene uncertain. With 5 bases removed from V and 3 bases from J, the gap between germline ends came to 14 bases. Germline V gene sequence: CDR1 MNHEY, CDR2 SMNVEV (reference sequence). This CDR3 is 14 amino acids long. The CDR3 DNA is TGTGCCAGCAGTATCGCCTGGCCCCGCTACGAGCAGTACTTC. It specifies CASSIAWPRYEQYF.

V usage is TRBV29-1 and J usage is TRBJ2-7; TRBD1 might be the D (6 bases). Trimming shortened V by 7 bases and J by 3 bases, and 13 bases separated the two germline ends. The CDR3 consists of 12 residues. Looked up from germline, CDR1 is SQVTM and CDR2 is ANQGSEA. The CDR3 protein is CSAEGEGYEQYF. The DNA for the CDR3 is TGCAGCGCCGAGGGGGAAGGCTACGAGCAGTACTTC.

The CDR3 DNA sequence: TGCGCCAGCAGCTTGGGAGGTGTAGGGGTGAGTGCTGAAGCTTTCTTT. Translation gives CASSLGGVGVSAEAFF. This chain links TRBV5-1 with TRBJ1-1; perhaps TRBD1 as D (5 bases). CDR3 length equals 16 residues. Trimming left V 0 bases short and J 6 bases short, with 18 bases between. Germline V gene data show CDR1 as SGHRS and CDR2 as YFSETQ. The full variable domain, its missing parts supplied by reference TRBV5-1 and TRBJ1-1, is KAGVTQTPRYLIKTRGQQVTLSCSPISGHRSVSWYQQTPGQGLQFLFEYFSETQRNKGNFPGRFSGRQFSNSRSEMNVSTLELGDSALYLCASSLGGVGVSAEAFFGQGTRLTVV.

The count of this clone is one. The CDR3 nucleotides are TGTGCCATCAGTGAGTTTGGGGGGTCCTACGAGCAGTACTTC. This sequence encodes CAISEFGGSYEQYF. J is TRBJ2-7 and V is TRBV10-3; D might be TRBD2 (6 bases). The CDR3 sequence is 14 residues long. Trimming cost V 1 base and J 1 base, with 8 bases left between them. In germline, CDR1 is ENHRY, CDR2 SYGVKD.

This sequence joins TRBV2 and TRBJ2-7; D is undetermined. The CDR3 totals 14 residues. The V and J ends lost 7 bases and 9 bases respectively, with 22 bases between them. The germline gives CDR1 SNHLY, CDR2 FYNNEI. CDR3 nucleotide sequence: TGTGCCAGCACCCCCCCAGACCCCGGTTTAACGCAGTACTTC. Its translation is CASTPPDPGLTQYF.

DNA for the CDR3: TGTGCCAGCACCCTAGGGGGACATGATCGACCTGAAGCTTTCTTT. It translates to CASTLGGHDRPEAFF. This rearrangement joins TRBV7-9 to TRBJ1-1, with D perhaps TRBD1 (6 bases). V lost 7 bases to trimming and J lost 6 bases, with 21 bases between them. Germline loops: CDR1 SEHNR, CDR2 FQNEAQ (reference sequence). The CDR3 spans 15 residues.

CDR3 sequence: CASSTGRRDEQYF. The CDR3, as DNA: TGTGCCAGCAGCACAGGGAGGAGGGACGAGCAGTACTTC. V is TRBV2 and J is TRBJ2-7; D is possibly TRBD1 or TRBD2 (6 bases each). Germline-derived CDR1 and CDR2 are SNHLY and FYNNEI. V was trimmed by 6 bases and J by 5 bases, leaving 14 bases between them. The CDR3 is made up of 13 amino acids.

This clone is a singleton in its sample. V and J are TRBV7-9 and TRBJ2-7; D ambiguous. The CDR3 sequence is 14 residues long. CDR1 and CDR2 from the germline V gene are SEHNR and FQNEAQ (reference sequence). V gave up 2 bases and J gave up 2 bases, with 10 bases separating them. CDR3 amino acids: CASSLSASTYEQYF. In DNA form, the CDR3 reads TGTGCCAGCAGCTTATCAGCGTCCACCTACGAGCAGTACTTC. The full variable domain, in which reference TRBV7-9 and TRBJ2-7 provide the parts outside the CDR3, is DTGVSQNPRHKITKRGQNVTFRCDPISEHNRLYWYRQTLGQGPEFLTYFQNEAQLEKSRLLSDRFSAERPKGSFSTLEIQRTEQGDSAMYLCASSLSASTYEQYFGPGTRLTVT.

The J gene is TRBJ1-1, the V gene TRBV10-3, with D perhaps TRBD1 (6 bases). The germline V gene has CDR1 ENHRY and CDR2 SYGVKD. Trimming removed 0 bases at V and 10 bases at J, with 15 bases between. This CDR3 has 14 residues. CDR3 bases: TGTGCCATCAGTGAGTCGCTAGGACCACAGGGAGCTTTCTTT. Protein product: CAISESLGPQGAFF.

This clone has only one observation. The chain links TRBV29-1 to TRBJ2-3, with 11 bases matching TRBD1. J gave up 4 bases and V 3 bases, and 6 bases lay outside the gene matches. This CDR3 is built from 15 residues. Germline V gene data show CDR1 as SQVTM and CDR2 as ANQGSEA. CDR3 DNA: TGCAGCGTTGAGGTGCGGGACAGGGGGTCAGATACGCAGTATTTT. Residues: CSVEVRDRGSDTQYF.

The chain employs TRBV7-2 and TRBJ2-3; D remains unclear. V was shortened by 4 bases and J by 4 bases, with 9 bases between the two germline ends. The CDR3 is made up of 13 amino acids. CDR1 and CDR2 (germline): SGHTA, FQGNSA. For the CDR3, the DNA is TGTGCCAGCAGCTCGTCGTTAGCAGATACGCAGTATTTT. Protein sequence: CASSSSLADTQYF.

The chain is built from TRBV27 and TRBJ2-1; tentative D call: TRBD2 (5 bases). Looked up from germline, CDR1 is MNHEY and CDR2 is SMNVEV (reference sequence). Trimming stripped 6 bases from V and 8 bases from J, with 11 bases between. There are 12 residues in the CDR3. CDR3 loop: CASRNHGDEQFF. DNA of the CDR3: TGTGCCAGCAGAAACCACGGGGATGAGCAGTTCTTC.

The table lists this clone with a few counts. The chain couples TRBV2 to TRBJ2-7, with D perhaps matching TRBD2 (5 bases). V was shortened by 6 bases and J by 3 bases, with 12 bases between the two germline ends. Germline CDR1 is SNHLY and CDR2 is FYNNEI. This CDR3 has 13 residues. The CDR3 DNA reads as TGTGCCAGCAGGGCAAGAACTAGCTACGAGCAGTACTTC. Amino acid sequence: CASRARTSYEQYF.

This chain connects TRBV7-9 to TRBJ2-1; D unresolved. Germline CDR1 reads SEHNR; CDR2 reads FQNEAQ (reference sequence). Trimming pared 8 bases from V and 8 bases from J, leaving 16 bases between. CDR3 length: 13 amino acids. For the CDR3, the DNA is TGTGCCAGCTTTCTTCGTAACGGTGATGAGCAGTTCTTC. Translating it yields CASFLRNGDEQFF.

The genes are TRBV7-9 and TRBJ2-5; TRBD2 matches 7 bases. Germline V CDR1 and CDR2: SEHNR, FQNEAQ (reference sequence). This CDR3 contains 15 residues. With V trimmed by 5 bases and J by 7 bases, 13 bases remained unmatched. The CDR3 nucleotides are TGTGCCAGCAGCCCGACAACTGGACTAGTAGGGACCCAGTACTTC. It codes for CASSPTTGLVGTQYF.

The chain combines TRBV19 with TRBJ1-1; D is unresolved. V was clipped by 5 bases and J by 1 base, with 14 bases between them. Germline V gene sequence: CDR1 LNHDA, CDR2 SQIVND (reference sequence). The CDR3 runs to 15 residues. For the CDR3, the DNA is TGTGCCAGTAGTTTGGCGGGGTTCGGGAACACTGAAGCTTTCTTT. Translation: CASSLAGFGNTEAFF.

The chain has TRBV6-1 and TRBJ2-7; 12 nucleotides match TRBD2. Germline trimming cut 4 bases from V and 2 bases from J; bases unmatched to any gene: 6. Germline V lookup: CDR1 MNHNS, CDR2 SASEGT. The CDR3 is 16 residues long. In DNA, the CDR3 is TGTGCCAGCAGTGGGACTAGCGGGAACGTTCCCTACGAGCAGTACTTC. This sequence encodes CASSGTSGNVPYEQYF.

V and J are TRBV29-1 and TRBJ2-7; D unresolved. Germline lookup yields CDR1 SQVTM and CDR2 ANQGSEA. The CDR3 spans 13 residues. Between the trimmed V and J ends, which lost 1 base and 0 bases, there was a span of 7 bases. Here the CDR3 DNA reads TGCAGCGTTGAAGGAAGCAGCTCCTACGAGCAGTACTTC. It specifies CSVEGSSSYEQYF.

This sequence joins TRBV7-3 and TRBJ2-3, with D uncertain. Germline CDR1 is SGHTA and CDR2 is FQGTGA. The CDR3 covers 15 residues. V gave up 2 bases and J gave up 2 bases, with 11 bases separating them. The CDR3 region is CASSLGWQNTDTQYF. CDR3 sequence (DNA): TGTGCCAGCAGCTTAGGTTGGCAGAACACAGATACGCAGTATTTT. Full variable domain (outside the CDR3, taken from reference TRBV7-3 and TRBJ2-3): GAGVSQTPSNKVTEKGKYVELRCDPISGHTALYWYRQSLGQGPEFLIYFQGTGAADDSGLPNDRFFAVRPEGSVSTLKIQRTERGDSAVYLCASSLGWQNTDTQYFGPGTRLTVL.